The 13 T cell receptor beta chains in this list originate from one sample, sequenced in a study of OX40 agonist ivuxolimab in advanced cancers. The method was immunoSEQ multiplex PCR; TCRdb's version includes in-frame clones alone and lacks a portion of them. The sample contains approximately 76,000 clones, around nine tenths of which appear only once. The sequences come from CD4+ or CD8+ T cells sorted from blood, collected in a trial of the OX40 agonist ivuxolimab. Receptors originate from an adult with an advanced solid tumor such as melanoma, head and neck, liver or kidney cancer.

This clone was seen just once. The V gene is TRBV19, the J gene TRBJ2-7; 7 nucleotides align to TRBD1. The germline gives CDR1 LNHDA, CDR2 SQIVND (reference sequence). This CDR3 spans 15 amino acids. Trimming took 5 bases from V and 5 from J; bases not matched to a gene: 12. The chain's CDR3 is CASSPRGGQVNEQYF. The CDR3 coding sequence is TGTGCCAGTAGTCCCCGAGGGGGCCAGGTCAACGAGCAGTACTTC.

V is TRBV30 and J is TRBJ2-1; no definite D call. V gave up 0 bases and J gave up 8 bases, with 5 bases separating them. The CDR3 has 11 residues. The V gene's germline CDR1 is GTSNPN and CDR2 SVGIG (reference sequence). Here the CDR3 DNA reads TGTGCCTGGAGTGTAGGAGATGAGCAGTTCTTC. Protein product: CAWSVGDEQFF.

The J gene is TRBJ1-3, the V gene TRBV6-6, with D possibly TRBD1 on 5 matching bases. The V gene's germline CDR1 is MNHNY and CDR2 SVGAGI (reference sequence). V was shortened by 4 bases and J by 9 bases, with 16 bases between the two germline ends. This CDR3 is built from 14 residues. Here the CDR3 DNA reads TGTGCCAGCAGTTCCCAGGGATCCCGGGGCACCATATATTTT. It translates to CASSSQGSRGTIYF.

The chain combines TRBV28 with TRBJ1-2, with D perhaps matching TRBD1 (6 bases). Germline CDR1 and CDR2: MDHEN and SYDVKM. Trimming took off 4 bases at V and 8 bases at J, with 14 bases between the two ends. The CDR3 is made up of 13 amino acids. The CDR3 loop is CASSSGVWSGYTF. The CDR3, as DNA: TGTGCCAGCAGTTCAGGGGTCTGGTCGGGCTACACCTTC.

The V gene is TRBV5-6, the J gene TRBJ1-1; 10 bases align to TRBD1. V gave up 7 bases and J gave up 6 bases; unmatched junction bases: 6. The CDR3 spans 13 residues. Germline V gene sequence: CDR1 SGHDT, CDR2 YYEEEE. The CDR3 region is CASEDRGLAEAFF. CDR3 nucleotides: TGTGCCAGCGAAGACAGGGGGCTCGCTGAAGCTTTCTTT.

This chain links TRBV19 with TRBJ1-5; a possible D gene is TRBD1 (5 bases). The CDR3 length is 15 residues. Trimming shortened V by 6 bases and J by 4 bases, and 16 bases separated the two germline ends. Germline CDR1 and CDR2: LNHDA and SQIVND (reference sequence). The CDR3 coding sequence is TGTGCCAGTAGGACGGTAGGGGTTTCGAATCAGCCCCAGCATTTT. This codes for CASRTVGVSNQPQHF. Drawing the rest from reference TRBV19 and TRBJ1-5, the complete variable domain is DGGITQSPKYLFRKEGQNVTLSCEQNLNHDAMYWYRQDPGQGLRLIYYSQIVNDFQKGDIAEGYSVSREKKESFPLTVTSAQKNPTAFYLCASRTVGVSNQPQHFGDGTRLSIL.

The chain employs TRBV9 and TRBJ1-2, with D hard to call. The CDR3 consists of 11 residues. V lost 7 bases and J lost 6, with 10 bases in between. Germline values: CDR1 SGDLS, CDR2 YYNGEE. The CDR3 DNA reads as TGTGCCAGCGAGGGCGTCGATGGCTACACCTTC. This encodes CASEGVDGYTF. Full variable domain (missing parts from reference TRBV9 and TRBJ1-2): DSGVTQTPKHLITATGQRVTLRCSPRSGDLSVYWYQQSLDQGLQFLIQYYNGEERAKGNILERFSAQQFPDLHSELNLSSLELGDSALYFCASEGVDGYTFGSGTRLTVV.

V is TRBV5-1 and J is TRBJ1-2; no clear D gene. V was shortened by 6 bases and J by 4 bases, with 13 bases between the two germline ends. Germline assignment: CDR1 SGHRS and CDR2 YFSETQ. CDR3 length: 13 residues. In DNA, the CDR3 is TGCGCCAGCACCCCCGCCGGGAGCTATGGCTACACCTTC. The encoded protein is CASTPAGSYGYTF.

This rearrangement joins TRBV19 to TRBJ1-5; D possibly corresponds to TRBD1 (6 bases). V dropped 3 bases and J dropped 3 bases, with 15 bases sitting between them. This CDR3 spans 16 amino acids. Germline V CDR1 and CDR2: LNHDA, SQIVND (reference sequence). The CDR3 spells CASSIRPRGDNQPQHF. CDR3 nucleotides: TGTGCCAGTAGTATTCGTCCCAGGGGAGACAATCAGCCCCAGCATTTT.

This clone appeared a single time. The J gene is TRBJ2-5, the V gene TRBV5-4; 8 bases align to TRBD1. There are 14 residues in the CDR3. The J segment lost 5 bases and the V segment lost 1 base, leaving 4 bases of the junction unmatched. Looked up from germline, CDR1 is SGHNT and CDR2 is YYREEE (reference sequence). The CDR3 DNA is TGTGCCAGCAGCTTGACAGGGGACAGGGAGACCCAGTACTTC. It encodes CASSLTGDRETQYF.

The V and J genes are TRBV5-1 and TRBJ1-2, with D possibly being TRBD1 (5 bases). V was cut by 0 bases and J by 2 bases, with 8 bases left in between. Per the germline V gene, CDR1 is SGHRS and CDR2 is YFSETQ. This CDR3 has 14 residues. CDR3 DNA sequence: TGCGCCAGCAGCTTGGTGGACACCAACTATGGCTACACCTTC. Residues: CASSLVDTNYGYTF.

The gene calls are TRBV18 and TRBJ2-7; D uncertain. The CDR3 extends over 12 amino acids. The V end was cut by 2 bases, the J end by 6 bases, with 8 bases between. Germline CDR1 reads KGHSH; CDR2 reads LQKENI. CDR3: CASSPGSSEQYF. CDR3 sequence (DNA): TGTGCCAGCTCACCAGGATCTAGCGAGCAGTACTTC.

The chain carries TRBV7-2 and TRBJ1-4; unclear D gene. Germline V CDR1 and CDR2: SGHTA, FQGNSA. The CDR3 runs to 12 residues. The germline V and J ends were trimmed by 2 bases and 7 bases, with 5 bases remaining between them. The CDR3 loop is CASSLRAEKLFF. CDR3 nucleotides: TGTGCCAGCAGCTTAAGGGCTGAAAAACTGTTTTTT.